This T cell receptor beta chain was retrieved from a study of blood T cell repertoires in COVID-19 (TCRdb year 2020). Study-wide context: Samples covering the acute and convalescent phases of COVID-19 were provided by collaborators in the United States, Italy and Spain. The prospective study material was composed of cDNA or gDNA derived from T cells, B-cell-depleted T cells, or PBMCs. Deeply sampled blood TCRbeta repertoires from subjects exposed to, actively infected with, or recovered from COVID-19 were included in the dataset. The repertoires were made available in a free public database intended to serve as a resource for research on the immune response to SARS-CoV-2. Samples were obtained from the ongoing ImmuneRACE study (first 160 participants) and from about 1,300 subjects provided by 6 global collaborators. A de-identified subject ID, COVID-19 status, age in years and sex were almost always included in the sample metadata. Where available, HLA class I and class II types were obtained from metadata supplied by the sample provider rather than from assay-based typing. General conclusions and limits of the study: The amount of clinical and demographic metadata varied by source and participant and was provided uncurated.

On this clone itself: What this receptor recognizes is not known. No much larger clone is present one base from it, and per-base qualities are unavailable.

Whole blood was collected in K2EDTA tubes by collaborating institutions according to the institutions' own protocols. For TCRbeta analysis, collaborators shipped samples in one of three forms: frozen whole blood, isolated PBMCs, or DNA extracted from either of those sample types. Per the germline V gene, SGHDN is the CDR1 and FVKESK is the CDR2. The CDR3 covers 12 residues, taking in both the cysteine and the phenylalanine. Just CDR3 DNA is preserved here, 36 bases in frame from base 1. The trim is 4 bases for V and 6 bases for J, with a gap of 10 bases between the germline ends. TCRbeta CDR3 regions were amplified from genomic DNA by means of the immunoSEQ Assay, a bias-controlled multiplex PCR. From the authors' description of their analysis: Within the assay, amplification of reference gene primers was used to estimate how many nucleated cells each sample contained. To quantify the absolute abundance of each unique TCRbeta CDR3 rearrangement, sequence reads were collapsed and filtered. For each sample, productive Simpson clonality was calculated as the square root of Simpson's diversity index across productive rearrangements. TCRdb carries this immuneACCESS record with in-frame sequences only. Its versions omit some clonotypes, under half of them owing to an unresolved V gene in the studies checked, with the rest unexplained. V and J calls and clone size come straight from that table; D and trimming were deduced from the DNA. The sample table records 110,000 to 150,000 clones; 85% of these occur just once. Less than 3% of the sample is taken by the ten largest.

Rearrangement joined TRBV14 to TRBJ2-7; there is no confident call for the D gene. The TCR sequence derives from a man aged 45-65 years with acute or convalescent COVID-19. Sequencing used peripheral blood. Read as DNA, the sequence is TGTGCCAGCAGCCCGTCCTTCGGCGAGCAGTACTTC. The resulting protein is CASSPSFGEQYF.